This T cell receptor beta chain was observed in a study of OX40 agonist ivuxolimab in advanced cancers. Study-level background: Antecedent anti-PD-1, anti-PD-L1 or anti-CTLA-4 therapy was permissible, with roughly 36% having received some. The study's findings and limits: Compared with CD4+, CD8+ T cells on average had more expanded clones. Normalized T-cell clonal expansion was also low in some nonresponders. Clonal expansion was among the lowest in partial responders at 0.1-3.0 mg/kg, especially CD8+.

In regard to this clone: The antigen is unknown.

V shed 1 base and J 4 bases; nucleotides not matched to a gene: 5. Germline CDR1 and CDR2: SGHTA and FQGNSA. The CDR3 loop spans 16 amino acids. Assay: immunoSEQ multiplex PCR; the TCRdb copy retains only in-frame clones and omits some. The table has about 110,000 clones, approximately 89% seen once; the top ten hold 0.25% to 0.3%. The receptor's source is an adult with an advanced solid tumor such as melanoma, head and neck, liver or kidney cancer. The gene calls are TRBV7-2 and TRBJ2-5, with TRBD2 matching over 11 bases. The sample in question was CD4+ or CD8+ T cells sorted from blood, obtained in a trial of the OX40 agonist ivuxolimab. CDR3 bases: TGTGCCAGCAGCTTAGATAGCGGGGGGGCCGGAGAGACCCAGTACTTC. Translated: CASSLDSGGAGETQYF.